What follows are 2 T cell receptor beta chains derived from one specimen sequenced in a study of blood T cell repertoires in COVID-19. Repertoires were generated with immunoSEQ multiplex PCR, while TCRdb's copy carries only in-frame clones and drops some. The table has some 240,000 clones, 88% seen once; the top ten hold about 3.1%. Sequencing was done on a sample of PBMCs or T cells enriched from blood (not recorded which). All receptors derive from a woman aged 40-49 years who had been exposed to COVID-19.

The V gene is TRBV19, the J gene TRBJ2-5; 7 nucleotides line up with TRBD1. The CDR3 sequence is 14 residues long. The germline CDR1 and CDR2 sequences are LNHDA and SQIVND (reference sequence). Trimming took 8 bases from V and 3 from J; bases not matched to a gene: 9. Written as DNA, the CDR3 is TGTGCCAGTGGCCAGGGGGTATTAGAAGAGACCCAGTACTTC. Protein product: CASGQGVLEETQYF.

V usage is TRBV3-1 (or the pseudogene TRBV3-2) and J usage is TRBJ1-5, with 9 nucleotides matching TRBD1. J was trimmed by 2 bases and V by 1 base; bases with no gene match: 3. The CDR3 sequence is 16 residues long. CDR1 LGHDT and CDR2 YNNKEL come from the germline V gene (reference sequence). CDR3 bases: TGTGCCAGCAGCCAAGCGACAGGGGGTGGCAATCAGCCCCAGCATTTT. Its translation is CASSQATGGGNQPQHF.